This T cell receptor beta chain was sequenced for a study of vaccination effects on CD4 cells after COVID-19. The repertoire was sequenced with immunoSEQ multiplex PCR; TCRdb's copy has only in-frame clones and lacks some. The table lists approximately 37,000 clones, 65% to 80% of them singletons. When less than 12 days of culture had elapsed, CD4+ T cells were isolated. Vaccine recipients lacked prior SARS-CoV-2 infection and had negative nucleocapsid antibodies. Cultures had half their medium replaced with IL-2 medium on days 3 and 7. The V gene lost 6 bases and the J gene lost 2 bases, with 17 bases spanning the gap. The CDR3 extends over 15 amino acids. Germline V gene sequence: CDR1 PRHDT, CDR2 FYEKMQ (reference sequence). A word on this clone: Antigen specificity is unknown.

The chain has TRBV13 and TRBJ2-7; a possible D gene is TRBD1 (5 bases). Sequencing used CD4+ T cells from PBMCs cultured without peptide, obtained before COVID-19 vaccination. The origin of this receptor is a human donor who received a COVID-19 vaccine. This chain's CDR3 is CASRSTLDNTYEQYF. The CDR3 coding sequence is TGTGCCAGCAGATCAACCCTGGACAACACCTACGAGCAGTACTTC.